The rows below give T cell receptor beta chains drawn from one sample of a study of beta chain features in type 1 diabetes. Generated by immunoSEQ multiplex PCR, the TCRdb table keeps only in-frame clones and is missing some. This sample carries 200,000 to 300,000 clones, 11% to 15% of them seen once, and the ten largest clones take around 0.025%. Source material: naive CD4+ T cells from blood. The receptor source for this set is a woman in her thirties or forties in good health. Each CDR3 is given with its conserved first and last residue. Each record gives: V gene, J gene, D gene, clone size, CDR3 DNA, CDR3 protein. A D gene is named only where the DNA matches it firmly. Rows may omit the clone size; those that give it use once, few, many or a size class.

>TRBV6-4|TRBJ2-3|-|-
TGTGCCAGCAGTGAAGCGGCAGGTAGGAGGGATACGCAGTATTTT
CASSEAAGRRDTQYF
>TRBV7-2|TRBJ2-4|TRBD1|-
TGTGCCAGCAGCGTACCGCACAGGGGGCTGGAAAACATTCAGTACTTC
CASSVPHRGLENIQYF
>TRBV6-6|TRBJ2-7|-|few
TGTGCCAGCAGTTACTTTAGAACCTACGAGCAGTACTTC
CASSYFRTYEQYF
>TRBV7-2|TRBJ2-7|-|many
TGTGCCAGCAGCTTAGAAGTCCCCGGGGAACTCTACGAGCAGTACTTC
CASSLEVPGELYEQYF
>TRBV19|TRBJ2-7|-|few
TGTGCCAGTAGTATTGCCGACACAGGGCAACCCGCGAGCTGGCAGTACTTC
CASSIADTGQPASWQYF
>TRBV7-9|TRBJ2-6|-|-
TGTGCCAGCAGCCGAGGGGGTTCTGGGGCCAACGTCCTGACTTTC
CASSRGGSGANVLTF
>TRBV2|TRBJ2-1|-|few
TGTGCCAGCACTGAGTGGGGGGATTTTAAGCAGTTCTTC
CASTEWGDFKQFF
>TRBV7-2|TRBJ2-7|-|few
TGTGCCAGCAGCTTAAAACCTGGAGGGCTCGAGCAGTACTTC
CASSLKPGGLEQYF
>TRBV29-1|TRBJ1-2|-|few
TGCAGCGCCCGACAGGCCTATGGCTACACCTTC
CSARQAYGYTF
>TRBV9|TRBJ2-7|TRBD1|-
TGTGCCAGCAGCGTGGGGGGACAGGGGGTCTACGAGCAGTACTTC
CASSVGGQGVYEQYF
>TRBV7-2|TRBJ2-2|-|few
TGTGCCAGCAGCTTATTTGGGACTGACAACACCGGGGAGCTGTTTTTT
CASSLFGTDNTGELFF
>TRBV27|TRBJ1-1|-|few
TGTGCCAGCAGTCATAACACTGAAGCTTTCTTT
CASSHNTEAFF
>TRBV5-1|TRBJ2-1|-|-
TGCGCCAGCACCACTGGGGCCCGGGTGGGTCACAATGAGCAGTTCTTC
CASTTGARVGHNEQFF